This passage covers 15 T cell receptor beta chains from one sample sequenced in a study of blood T cell repertoires in COVID-19. Measured with immunoSEQ multiplex PCR; TCRdb has only the in-frame clones, and not every one. The table has about 260,000 clones, 75% to 90% seen once; the top ten hold 8% to 9.5%. Material for sequencing was peripheral blood. The receptor set was obtained from a human donor in a cohort sampled during active COVID-19.

The chain has TRBV7-2 and TRBJ2-7, with a possible D match to TRBD1 (5 bases). V was trimmed by 1 base and J by 6 bases, leaving 16 bases between them. The CDR3 is made up of 15 amino acids. Looked up from germline, CDR1 is SGHTA and CDR2 is FQGNSA. The CDR3 here is CASSLVQGMPSEQYF. CDR3 DNA sequence: TGTGCCAGCAGCTTAGTCCAGGGAATGCCTTCCGAGCAGTACTTC.

The gene calls are TRBV6-6 and TRBJ2-2, with TRBD2 identical over 7 bases. This CDR3 has 15 residues. J was trimmed by 5 bases and V by 5 bases; bases with no gene match: 8. Germline V gene lookup returns CDR1 MNHNY and CDR2 SVGAGI (reference sequence). CDR3 residues: CASSPGLDHTGELFF. CDR3 nucleotides: TGTGCCAGCAGTCCTGGACTAGATCATACCGGGGAGCTGTTTTTT.

V gene TRBV7-2 combines with J gene TRBJ2-5, with 10 bases lining up with TRBD1. V was clipped by 5 bases and J by 4 bases; unmatched bases: 1. Per the germline V gene, CDR1 is SGHTA and CDR2 is FQGNSA. The CDR3 consists of 13 residues. CDR3 DNA: TGTGCCAGCAGCCGGACAGGGGGAGAGACCCAGTACTTC. This codes for CASSRTGGETQYF.

This clone turned up a few times. The chain employs TRBV19 and TRBJ2-5; D might be TRBD1 (6 bases). This CDR3 contains 16 residues. With 4 bases removed from V and 5 bases from J, the gap between germline ends came to 20 bases. Germline-derived CDR1 and CDR2 are LNHDA and SQIVND (reference sequence). The CDR3 sequence is CASSTGRQAYGETQYF. In DNA form, the CDR3 reads TGTGCCAGTAGTACCGGGCGACAGGCTTACGGGGAGACCCAGTACTTC.

The chain employs TRBV3-1 (or the pseudogene TRBV3-2) and TRBJ2-7; possible D gene TRBD2, 5 bases. The CDR3 has 13 residues. Per germline, CDR1 LGHDT and CDR2 YNNKEL (reference sequence). Trimming took off 3 bases at V and 4 bases at J, with 10 bases between the two ends. The CDR3 reads CASSQAGGYEQYF. CDR3 nucleotide sequence: TGTGCCAGCAGCCAGGCCGGCGGGTACGAGCAGTACTTC.

The chain has TRBV5-1 and TRBJ1-4, with D possibly matching TRBD1 (5 bases). Germline loops: CDR1 SGHRS, CDR2 YFSETQ. The CDR3 is made up of 14 amino acids. The germline V and J ends were trimmed by 4 bases and 8 bases, with 15 bases remaining between them. The CDR3 here is CASSPEVAGEKLFF. The CDR3 DNA follows: TGCGCCAGCAGCCCTGAAGTGGCAGGGGAAAAACTGTTTTTT.

This sequence joins TRBV5-1 and TRBJ2-5; 9 nucleotides align to TRBD1. The V gene's germline CDR1 is SGHRS and CDR2 YFSETQ. The length of the CDR3 is 16 residues. Losses at the gene ends were 4 bases for V and 4 bases for J; bases not matched to a gene: 11. CDR3 amino acids: CASSTSGQGGGETQYF. The CDR3, as DNA: TGCGCCAGCAGCACGTCGGGACAGGGAGGGGGAGAGACCCAGTACTTC. The full variable domain, rest sourced from reference TRBV5-1 and TRBJ2-5, is KAGVTQTPRYLIKTRGQQVTLSCSPISGHRSVSWYQQTPGQGLQFLFEYFSETQRNKGNFPGRFSGRQFSNSRSEMNVSTLELGDSALYLCASSTSGQGGGETQYFGPGTRLLVL.

With respect to this clone: The sample has other DNA sequences that encode this CDR3 too. The chain combines TRBV5-1 with TRBJ2-7, with 8 bases identical to TRBD1. The CDR3 covers 14 residues. The germline gives CDR1 SGHRS, CDR2 YFSETQ. V gave up 1 base and J gave up 4 bases; unmatched junction bases: 4. The DNA of the CDR3 is TGCGCCAGCAGCTTGTGGCAGGGGGCTTACGAGCAGTACTTC. It is translated as CASSLWQGAYEQYF.

This clone was seen once. The chain uses TRBV12-3 or TRBV12-4 and TRBJ1-1; D unresolved. The CDR3 contains 12 residues. Trimming left V 5 bases short and J 5 bases short, with 9 bases between. Written as DNA, the CDR3 is TGTGCCAGCAGTCCGCGGCCGACTGAAGCTTTCTTT. Protein sequence: CASSPRPTEAFF.

The V and J genes are TRBV2 and TRBJ1-6; D gene uncertain. The CDR3 covers 15 residues. The V gene's germline CDR1 is SNHLY and CDR2 FYNNEI. Trimming pared 3 bases from V and 5 bases from J, leaving 11 bases between. In DNA, the CDR3 is TGTGCCAGCAGTGAGTCCCACCGGGATAATTCACCCCTCCACTTT. It codes for CASSESHRDNSPLHF. Using reference TRBV2 and TRBJ1-6 for the parts outside the CDR3, the full variable domain is EPEVTQTPSHQVTQMGQEVILRCVPISNHLYFYWYRQILGQKVEFLVSFYNNEISEKSEIFDDQFSVERPDGSNFTLKIRSTKLEDSAMYFCASSESHRDNSPLHFGNGTRLTVT.

This clone was counted between two and nine times. The chain joins TRBV18 to TRBJ1-2, with TRBD1 identical over 8 bases. The CDR3 has 15 residues. V lost 5 bases to trimming and J lost 3 bases; unmatched junction nucleotides: 8. CDR1 is KGHSH, CDR2 LQKENI, per germline. CDR3 residues: CASSATQGAYYGYTF. Here the CDR3 DNA reads TGTGCCAGCTCAGCAACTCAGGGGGCATACTATGGCTACACCTTC.

This chain uses TRBV7-3 with TRBJ2-3, with 7 bases lining up with TRBD2. The CDR3 is made up of 15 amino acids. Per the germline V gene, CDR1 is SGHTA and CDR2 is FQGTGA. J lost 6 bases, V lost 2 bases, and 8 bases had no gene match. In DNA form, the CDR3 reads TGTGCCAGCAGCTTAGGGCTAGCGGAGGGCGATACGCAGTATTTT. Its translation: CASSLGLAEGDTQYF.

The V and J genes are TRBV5-6 and TRBJ2-3, with 11 bases fitting TRBD2. The germline CDR1 and CDR2 sequences are SGHDT and YYEEEE. J lost 3 bases, V lost 4 bases, and 4 bases had no gene match. The CDR3 contains 15 residues. In DNA form, the CDR3 reads TGTGCCAGCAGCCGTCGGACTAGCGGGACAGATACGCAGTATTTT. It encodes CASSRRTSGTDTQYF.

This clone was detected only once. The chain uses TRBV10-2 and TRBJ2-1; TRBD2 matches 12 bases. The V gene's germline CDR1 is WSHSY and CDR2 SAAADI. J lost 6 bases, V lost 5 bases, and 5 bases had no gene match. The CDR3 consists of 15 residues. This chain's CDR3 is CASSRLAGESNEQFF. For the CDR3, the DNA is TGCGCCAGCAGTCGACTAGCGGGAGAAAGCAATGAGCAGTTCTTC.

V is TRBV2 and J is TRBJ1-3, with 9 bases identical to TRBD1. The CDR3 extends over 15 amino acids. The J segment lost 10 bases and the V segment lost 4 bases, leaving 11 bases of the junction unmatched. Germline V gene sequence: CDR1 SNHLY, CDR2 FYNNEI. The CDR3 sequence: CASSGAGTGRLTIYF. For the CDR3, the DNA is TGTGCCAGCAGTGGCGCCGGGACAGGGCGTTTAACCATATATTTT.